This T cell receptor (beta chain) was found in a study of blood T cells in healthy people across ages. This clonotype appeared a single time. This CDR3 is 16 amino acids long. J was trimmed by 8 bases and V by 5 bases; bases with no gene match: 14. From germline, CDR1 is MNHEY and CDR2 SMNVEV (reference sequence). A second PCR, run for roughly 7 to 11 cycles, used a sample-barcoded 5' primer plus a J-beta primer mix. One entry per CDR3 protein results from TCRdb running MiXCR on the 5' RACE reads. The data contain hundreds of thousands of distinct CDR3 sequences, more than 20% of them singletons. The same data also went into a second study, on T cells of mothers and their children.

This clonotype was obtained from a boy between 10 and 17 years old in good health. Sequenced material: blood. The chain has TRBV27 and TRBJ1-3; 8 positions match TRBD1. CDR3 DNA: TGTGCCAGCAGTAGAAGGCCCCCGGGACAGGTCGACACCATATATTTT. This encodes CASSRRPPGQVDTIYF.